This T cell receptor beta chain is from a study of shared clonotypes between healthy human individuals. CDR1 and CDR2 from the germline V gene are MNHEY and SMNVEV (reference sequence). The CDR3 runs to 15 residues. V shed 5 bases and J 5 bases; nucleotides not matched to a gene: 8. Assay used: immunoSEQ multiplex PCR; TCRdb lists only in-frame clones, some missing. The sample holds roughly 490,000 clones, 79% seen once. This chain links TRBV27 with TRBJ1-4; 7 bases align to TRBD1. The sequenced sample was PBMCs. The TCR originated in a middle-aged woman in good health. Some clones in this sample may be carry-over from other donors' samples. CDR3 bases: TGTGCCAGCAGTCAAAACAGGGGCCGAAATGAAAAACTGTTTTTT. Translated: CASSQNRGRNEKLFF.